This T cell receptor beta chain was obtained from a study of CXCR3-negative and CXCR3-positive naive CD8 T cells. Germline assignment: CDR1 SGHTA and CDR2 FQGNSA. The CDR3 runs 16 residues. Per CD8+ T cell subset, triplicate sorts of 300,000 cells each were done. Among CD8+ T cells, naive ones were CD45RO-CCR7+CD27+CD95-. On this clonotype itself: Its target is unknown.

With UMI labels, 5' RACE was used to prepare the TRB cDNA libraries. No DNA is given; TCRdb re-called the 5' RACE reads and lists each CDR3 protein once. The sample includes about 60,000 distinct CDR3 sequences. The study's findings and limits: Naive subsets showed comparable surface CD5, and TCR interaction strength was also inferred from TRB CDR3 physicochemistry. CXCR3-positive naive cells carried more hydrophobic TRB CDR3s than CXCR3-negative ones.

The sequencing input was naive CXCR3+ CD8+ T cells from blood. The subset is: CD45RO-CCR7+CD27+CD95- naive CD8+ T cells expressing CXCR3 (TNR3+). This chain links TRBV7-2 with TRBJ2-7. The sequence was obtained from a human donor in good health. Some clones in this sample may be carry-over from other donors' samples. The CDR3 sequence: CASSLGFEHRSYEQYF.